One and the same sample provided the 5 T cell receptor beta chains below, sequenced in a study of OX40 agonist ivuxolimab in advanced cancers. Produced via immunoSEQ multiplex PCR; TCRdb's table is partial and in-frame only. This table has 80,000 to 85,000 clones, roughly 84% appearing once. The sequencing used CD4+ or CD8+ T cells sorted from blood, collected in a trial of the OX40 agonist ivuxolimab. These receptors originate from an adult with an advanced solid tumor such as melanoma, head and neck, liver or kidney cancer.

CDR3: CASSDYGGPITDTQYF. The CDR3, as DNA: TGTGCCAGCAGTGATTACGGGGGCCCTATCACAGATACGCAGTATTTT. The chain has TRBV6-1 and TRBJ2-3; D is possibly TRBD1 or TRBD2 (6 bases each). V lost 3 bases and J 2 bases, leaving 15 bases between the germline ends. In germline, CDR1 is MNHNS, CDR2 SASEGT. The CDR3 has 16 residues.

The chain uses TRBV6-1 and TRBJ1-3; D is unclear. The CDR3 contains 13 residues. The germline CDR1 and CDR2 sequences are MNHNS and SASEGT. V dropped 4 bases and J dropped 1 base, with 5 bases sitting between them. CDR3 sequence: CASSVPSGNTIYF. The CDR3 DNA reads as TGTGCCAGCAGTGTCCCATCTGGAAACACCATATATTTT.

CDR3 DNA: TGTGCCAGCAGTTACTCCGGGACAGGGTGGTATGGCTACACCTTC. As protein: CASSYSGTGWYGYTF. V and J are TRBV6-5 and TRBJ1-2; 9 nucleotides align to TRBD1. The J segment lost 5 bases and the V segment lost 0 bases, leaving 4 bases of the junction unmatched. CDR1 MNHEY and CDR2 SVGAGI come from the germline V gene. The CDR3 consists of 15 residues.

The chain joins TRBV19 to TRBJ2-3, with 7 positions matching TRBD2. CDR1 and CDR2 from the germline V gene are LNHDA and SQIVND (reference sequence). The length of the CDR3 is 15 residues. With V trimmed by 0 bases and J by 7 bases, 7 bases remained unmatched. As DNA, the CDR3 is TGTGCCAGTAGTATAGATTGGGGGGGTACGAATACGCAGTATTTT. Translating it yields CASSIDWGGTNTQYF.

V is TRBV27 and J is TRBJ1-1; D is possibly TRBD1 (5 bases). Trimming took 6 bases from V and 6 from J, leaving 14 bases between them. The germline CDR1 and CDR2 sequences are MNHEY and SMNVEV (reference sequence). The CDR3 loop spans 13 amino acids. The CDR3 nucleotides read TGTGCCAGCAGCCCCGAATTCAGGGCTGAAGCTTTCTTT. It is translated as CASSPEFRAEAFF.